What follows describes a single T cell receptor beta chain. Germline CDR1 MNHEY, CDR2 SVGEGT. The CDR3 runs to 17 residues. J was trimmed by 4 bases and V by 0 bases; bases with no gene match: 5. The data are from a study of blood T cell repertoires in COVID-19. The table came from immunoSEQ multiplex PCR; TCRdb's copy has only in-frame clones and leaves some out. The data hold under 5,000 clones, with around 73% observed a single time. This chain joins TRBV6-2 or TRBV6-3 and TRBJ2-1, with 11 bases fitting TRBD2. Source material: peripheral blood. The receptor comes from a human donor with active or convalescent COVID-19. The donor label of this sample is uncertain. The CDR3 loop is CASSYSPLAGVYNEQFF. CDR3 DNA: TGTGCCAGCAGTTACTCTCCACTAGCGGGAGTTTACAATGAGCAGTTCTTC.